This T cell receptor (beta chain) was profiled in a study of shared clonotypes between healthy human individuals. Produced via immunoSEQ multiplex PCR; TCRdb's table is partial and in-frame only. Here the sample spans approximately 350,000 clones, over 65% being singletons. V shed 4 bases and J shed 1 base, with 7 bases lying between them. The V gene's germline CDR1 is MDHEN and CDR2 SYDVKM. This CDR3 is 13 amino acids long. Ten or more counts support this clone. A split of CD4+ cells into CD45RA+ naive and CD45RA-negative memory subsets was performed. The chain has TRBV28 and TRBJ2-5, with D possibly matching TRBD2 (6 bases). The sequencing sample was made of memory CD4+ T cells sorted from blood. The subset is: CD45RA-negative fraction. This TCR was sampled from a man aged 30 to 39 in good health. This CDR3 reads CASSSSAQETQYF. Here the CDR3 DNA reads TGTGCCAGCAGTTCTAGCGCCCAAGAGACCCAGTACTTC.